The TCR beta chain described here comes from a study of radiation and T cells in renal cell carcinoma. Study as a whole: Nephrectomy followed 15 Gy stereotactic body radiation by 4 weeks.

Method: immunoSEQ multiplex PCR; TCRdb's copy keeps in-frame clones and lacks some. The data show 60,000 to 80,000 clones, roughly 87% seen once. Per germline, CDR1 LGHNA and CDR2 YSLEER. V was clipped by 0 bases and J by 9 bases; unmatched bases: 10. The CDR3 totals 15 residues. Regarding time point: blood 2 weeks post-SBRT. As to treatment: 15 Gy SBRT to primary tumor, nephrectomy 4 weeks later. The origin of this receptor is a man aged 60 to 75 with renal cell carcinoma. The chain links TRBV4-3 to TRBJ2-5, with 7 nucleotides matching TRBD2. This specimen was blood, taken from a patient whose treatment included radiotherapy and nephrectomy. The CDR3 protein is CASSQDLPGGSPQYF. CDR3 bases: TGCGCCAGCAGCCAAGATCTACCGGGGGGATCGCCCCAGTACTTC.